These T cell receptor beta chains were read from a single sample in a study of blood T cell repertoires in COVID-19. TCRdb keeps only in-frame clones here, not all; method: immunoSEQ multiplex PCR. There are around 230,000 clones in the sample; approximately 82% occur only once, and approximately 15% lies in the top ten. The sample taken for sequencing was PBMCs or T cells enriched from blood (not recorded which). The source of these receptors is a man aged 40-55 years who had recovered from COVID-19. Each CDR3 is given without its conserved first and last residue. D genes are given only for firm matches.

V: TRBV7-9
D: -
J: TRBJ2-7
CDR3: ASSFPWDTHEQY

V: TRBV7-2
D: TRBD1
J: TRBJ2-2
CDR3: ASGDRGFGELF

V: TRBV2
D: -
J: TRBJ2-3
CDR3: ASSLDGGTDTQY

V: TRBV7-9
D: -
J: TRBJ2-5
CDR3: ASSPDTNQETQY

V: TRBV4-2
D: TRBD1
J: TRBJ1-4
CDR3: ASSLRGGDRSNEKLF

V: TRBV30
D: TRBD2
J: TRBJ2-7
CDR3: AWSSGRVYEQY

V: TRBV28
D: TRBD1
J: TRBJ2-7
CDR3: ASSYWGTGEYEQY

V: TRBV19
D: -
J: TRBJ1-1
CDR3: ASSIAGALEAF

V: TRBV11-3
D: -
J: TRBJ1-1
CDR3: ASSLDVDTEAF

V: TRBV9
D: -
J: TRBJ1-6
CDR3: ASSVESQVNSPLH

V: TRBV5-5
D: -
J: TRBJ2-6
CDR3: ASSLVGGPDGANVLT

V: TRBV18
D: TRBD1
J: TRBJ2-7
CDR3: ASSATDRDEKQY